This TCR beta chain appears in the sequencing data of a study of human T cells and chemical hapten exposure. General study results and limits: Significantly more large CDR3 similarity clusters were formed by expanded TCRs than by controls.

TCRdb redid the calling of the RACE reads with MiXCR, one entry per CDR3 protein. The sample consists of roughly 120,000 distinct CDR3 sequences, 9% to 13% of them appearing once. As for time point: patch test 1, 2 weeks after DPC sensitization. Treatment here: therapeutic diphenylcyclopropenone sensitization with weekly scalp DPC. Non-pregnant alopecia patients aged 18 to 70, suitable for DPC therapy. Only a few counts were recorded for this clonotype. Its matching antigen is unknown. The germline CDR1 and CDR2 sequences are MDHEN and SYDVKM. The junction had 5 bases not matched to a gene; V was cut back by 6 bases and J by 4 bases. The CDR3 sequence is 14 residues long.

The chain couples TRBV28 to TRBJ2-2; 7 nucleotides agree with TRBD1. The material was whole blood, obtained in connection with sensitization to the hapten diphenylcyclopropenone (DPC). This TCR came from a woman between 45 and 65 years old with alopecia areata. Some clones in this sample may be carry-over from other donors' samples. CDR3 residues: CASRTTGATGELFF. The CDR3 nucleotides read TGTGCCAGCAGGACAACAGGGGCCACCGGGGAGCTGTTTTTT.